The 19 T cell receptor beta chains reported below all come from one sample, sequenced in a study of PD-L1 blockade in urothelial cancer. Some clones are missing from TCRdb's copy, which holds only in-frame ones; the method was immunoSEQ multiplex PCR. The repertoire consists of approximately 110,000 clones, with approximately 85% occurring once and the leading ten covering roughly 2.3%. The input for sequencing was PBMCs, taken around atezolizumab (anti-PD-L1) treatment. These TCRs come from a man between 50 and 59 years old with urothelial cancer.

This clone was detected only once. This chain links TRBV28 with TRBJ2-3; TRBD2 aligns across 12 bases. The CDR3 is 24 amino acids. V shed 4 bases, J shed 3 bases, and the junction held 29 bases outside the gene matches. Germline V gene lookup returns CDR1 MDHEN and CDR2 SYDVKM. The CDR3 region is CASSSPENRVSATSGSKETDTQYF. The CDR3 DNA reads as TGTGCCAGCAGTTCGCCAGAGAACAGGGTATCGGCGACTAGCGGGAGTAAAGAGACAGATACGCAGTATTTT.

V and J are TRBV30 and TRBJ2-1; no definite D call. The CDR3 consists of 13 residues. Trimming shortened V by 6 bases and J by 1 base, and 10 bases separated the two germline ends. CDR1 and CDR2 from the germline V gene are GTSNPN and SVGIG (reference sequence). CDR3 sequence: CACQPTSYNEQFF. CDR3 DNA: TGTGCCTGCCAACCAACATCCTACAATGAGCAGTTCTTC.

The chain links TRBV5-6 to TRBJ2-3, with 7 nucleotides matching TRBD2. CDR1 and CDR2 from the germline V gene are SGHDT and YYEEEE. The CDR3 loop spans 15 amino acids. Trimming removed 4 bases from V and 3 bases from J; junction bases left unmatched: 8. The CDR3 here is CASSPGLGPTDTQYF. In nucleotides, the CDR3 is TGTGCCAGCAGCCCTGGACTAGGACCGACAGATACGCAGTATTTT.

The chain combines TRBV6-5 with TRBJ2-7; 10 positions match TRBD2. The CDR3 covers 15 residues. The V and J ends lost 2 bases and 3 bases, in that order; junction bases with no gene match: 4. Germline V gives CDR1 MNHEY, CDR2 SVGAGI. In DNA form, the CDR3 reads TGTGCCAGCAGTTACCATCTAGCGGGGGACTACGAGCAGTACTTC. It specifies CASSYHLAGDYEQYF.

V is TRBV21-1 and J is TRBJ2-7; TRBD2, the D gene given by the table, was not confirmed from the DNA. TRBV21-1 is a pseudogene. The length of the CDR3 is 14 residues. CDR3 DNA sequence: TGTGCCAGCAGCAATAGCGGGGCCTACTACGAGCAGTACTTC. It yields the protein CASSNSGAYYEQYF.

This rearrangement joins TRBV18 to TRBJ2-7; 14 bases agree with TRBD2. CDR1 and CDR2 (germline): KGHSH, LQKENI. This CDR3 has 15 amino acids. V was pared by 5 bases and J by 5 bases, with 5 bases of the junction left unmatched. CDR3 region: CASSSRLAGGNEQYF. As DNA, the CDR3 is TGTGCCAGCTCATCTAGACTAGCGGGAGGGAACGAGCAGTACTTC.

This clone was seen once. The chain combines TRBV30 with TRBJ1-3; 7 nucleotides match TRBD1. Germline CDR1 and CDR2: GTSNPN and SVGIG (reference sequence). The CDR3 has 15 residues. With 0 bases clipped from V and 2 bases from J, the junction kept 4 bases outside the gene matches. CDR3 nucleotide sequence: TGTGCCTGGAGTGTAGAGGGGGCGACTGGAAACACCATATATTTT. Translated, it gives CAWSVEGATGNTIYF. The full variable domain, its missing parts supplied by reference TRBV30 and TRBJ1-3, is SQTIHQWPATLVQPVGSPLSLECTVEGTSNPNLYWYRQAAGRGLQLLFYSVGIGQISSEVPQNLSASRPQDRQFILSSKKLLLSDSGFYLCAWSVEGATGNTIYFGEGSWLTVV.

A few counts support this clone. The J gene is TRBJ2-5, the V gene TRBV27, with TRBD1 matching over 8 bases. CDR3 length equals 15 residues. Germline CDR1 MNHEY, CDR2 SMNVEV (reference sequence). Germline trimming cut 5 bases from V and 4 bases from J; bases unmatched to any gene: 9. CDR3 sequence reads: CASSQDRGIGETQYF. CDR3 coding DNA: TGTGCCAGCAGTCAAGACAGGGGAATCGGAGAGACCCAGTACTTC.

This clone is a singleton in its sample. The rearrangement uses TRBV5-1 and TRBJ2-5, with 8 bases fitting TRBD2. Germline lookup yields CDR1 SGHRS and CDR2 YFSETQ. The CDR3 is 16 residues long. With 2 bases clipped from V and 5 bases from J, the junction kept 11 bases outside the gene matches. The CDR3 DNA reads as TGCGCCAGCAGCTTCTATAACGGGAGGGCCGGGGAGACCCAGTACTTC. It encodes CASSFYNGRAGETQYF.

This chain uses TRBV6-1 with TRBJ2-5, with D possibly being TRBD2 (6 bases). The germline V gene has CDR1 MNHNS and CDR2 SASEGT. V lost 4 bases and J lost 4, with 13 bases in between. The CDR3 extends over 14 amino acids. The CDR3 region is CASSGRGTLETQYF. CDR3 in DNA: TGTGCCAGCAGTGGGCGGGGTACCTTAGAGACCCAGTACTTC.

The rearrangement joins TRBV28 to TRBJ2-1; possible D gene TRBD2, 5 bases. The CDR3 has 16 residues. Per the germline V gene, CDR1 is MDHEN and CDR2 is SYDVKM. Trimming stripped 7 bases from V and 0 bases from J, with 16 bases between. CDR3 sequence: CASTDPEASSYNEQFF. DNA of the CDR3: TGTGCCAGCACCGACCCGGAGGCTAGCTCCTACAATGAGCAGTTCTTC.

The chain couples TRBV7-3 to TRBJ1-1; D remains unclear. This CDR3 comprises 14 residues. V was shortened by 6 bases and J by 1 base, with 12 bases between the two germline ends. The germline V gene encodes CDR1 SGHTA and CDR2 FQGTGA. CDR3 residues: CASSLTATNTEAFF. The CDR3 DNA is TGTGCCAGCAGTCTAACAGCTACGAACACTGAAGCTTTCTTT. The complete variable domain, with remaining parts taken from reference TRBV7-3 and TRBJ1-1, reads GAGVSQTPSNKVTEKGKYVELRCDPISGHTALYWYRQSLGQGPEFLIYFQGTGAADDSGLPNDRFFAVRPEGSVSTLKIQRTERGDSAVYLCASSLTATNTEAFFGQGTRLTVV.

This clone appeared a single time. The rearrangement links TRBV7-9 to TRBJ1-1; a weak D match, TRBD1 (5 bases). Trimming pared 3 bases from V and 1 base from J, leaving 9 bases between. This CDR3 is built from 14 residues. Germline V lookup: CDR1 SEHNR, CDR2 FQNEAQ (reference sequence). DNA of the CDR3: TGTGCCAGCAGCTTGCAGACAGCGAACACTGAAGCTTTCTTT. This sequence encodes CASSLQTANTEAFF.

The chain recombines TRBV5-4 with TRBJ1-1; 7 bases are shared with TRBD1. V dropped 4 bases and J dropped 7; count of bases not matched to a gene: 10. CDR1 and CDR2 (germline): SGHNT, YYREEE (reference sequence). The CDR3 spans 14 residues. The CDR3: CASSGYGTVVEAFF. In nucleotides, the CDR3 is TGTGCCAGCAGCGGATACGGGACAGTCGTTGAAGCTTTCTTT.

Regarding this clone: Other nucleotide sequences in the sample specify the same CDR3. CDR3 sequence reads: CASSLEYEQYF. In nucleotides, the CDR3 is TGTGCCAGCAGTTTGGAGTACGAGCAGTACTTC. The chain recombines TRBV28 with TRBJ2-7; no firm D call. This CDR3 contains 11 residues. Per germline, CDR1 MDHEN and CDR2 SYDVKM. Deletions cut 3 bases from V and 4 bases from J, with 4 bases between.

The chain joins TRBV9 to TRBJ2-2; a weak D match, TRBD2 (5 bases). The CDR3 has 17 residues. V gave up 0 bases and J gave up 2 bases, with 14 bases separating them. The germline CDR1 and CDR2 sequences are SGDLS and YYNGEE. The CDR3 DNA is TGTGCCAGCAGCGTAGCAAAAGCGGAGATTAACACCGGGGAGCTGTTTTTT. It is translated as CASSVAKAEINTGELFF.

V and J are TRBV7-9 and TRBJ2-2; no clear D gene. V was trimmed by 5 bases and J by 2 bases, leaving 12 bases between them. CDR1 SEHNR and CDR2 FQNEAQ come from the germline V gene (reference sequence). The CDR3 has 15 residues. The chain's CDR3 is CASSATLFNTGELFF. The DNA for the CDR3 is TGTGCCAGCAGCGCGACACTTTTTAACACCGGGGAGCTGTTTTTT.

The rearrangement uses TRBV28 and TRBJ1-5; 10 positions match TRBD1. The ends lost 6 bases at V and 7 bases at J; junction bases unmatched: 6. The CDR3 consists of 14 residues. Germline V gives CDR1 MDHEN, CDR2 SYDVKM. The DNA of the CDR3 is TGTGCCAGCAGCCTAGACAGGGGGCCCCAGCCCCAGCATTTT. It yields the protein CASSLDRGPQPQHF.

CDR3 protein: CASSQTGGAGQPQHF. The CDR3 nucleotides read TGTGCCAGCAGCCAAACAGGGGGCGCGGGTCAGCCCCAGCATTTT. This chain connects TRBV28 to TRBJ1-5; 9 bases fit TRBD1. This CDR3 is built from 15 residues. V shed 6 bases and J 6 bases; nucleotides not matched to a gene: 9. Germline CDR1 is MDHEN and CDR2 is SYDVKM.